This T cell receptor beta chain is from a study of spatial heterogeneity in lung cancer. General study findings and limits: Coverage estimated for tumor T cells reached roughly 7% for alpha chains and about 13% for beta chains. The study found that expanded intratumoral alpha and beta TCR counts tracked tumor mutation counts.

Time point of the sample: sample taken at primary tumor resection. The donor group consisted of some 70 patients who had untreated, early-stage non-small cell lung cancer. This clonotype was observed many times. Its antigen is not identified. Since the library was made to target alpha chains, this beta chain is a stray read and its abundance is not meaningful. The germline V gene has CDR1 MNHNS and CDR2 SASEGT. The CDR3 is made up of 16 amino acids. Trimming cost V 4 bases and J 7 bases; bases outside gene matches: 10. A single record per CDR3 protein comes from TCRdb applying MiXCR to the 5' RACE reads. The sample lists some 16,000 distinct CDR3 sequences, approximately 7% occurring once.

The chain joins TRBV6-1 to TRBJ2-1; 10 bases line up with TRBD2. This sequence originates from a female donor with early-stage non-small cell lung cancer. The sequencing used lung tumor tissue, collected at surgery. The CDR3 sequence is CASSVGVGLARNEQFF. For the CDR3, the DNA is TGTGCCAGCAGTGTGGGGGTGGGACTAGCGAGGAATGAGCAGTTCTTC.